These 27 T cell receptor beta chains were sequenced from one sample in a study of cytomegalovirus exposure and HLA in healthy donors. PCR primers comprised 60 Vbeta and 13 Jbeta primers. Sequencing was performed with immunoSEQ multiplex PCR; in TCRdb, only in-frame clones are kept and a portion is missing. The sample records about 120,000 clones, around 84% being singletons. Sequenced: PBMCs. The origin of the receptors is a woman between 25 and 40 years old in good health and CMV-seronegative.

The V call is TRBV28, the J call TRBJ2-7; D is undetermined. With 6 bases removed from V and 2 bases from J, the gap between germline ends came to 11 bases. The CDR3 totals 13 residues. Germline V gene sequence: CDR1 MDHEN, CDR2 SYDVKM. DNA for the CDR3: TGTGCCAGCAGCAATAGTGAGCCCTACGAGCAGTACTTC. Its translation: CASSNSEPYEQYF.

V usage is TRBV6-1 and J usage is TRBJ2-7; no firm D call. Germline loops: CDR1 MNHNS, CDR2 SASEGT. V was shortened by 6 bases and J by 2 bases, with 11 bases between the two germline ends. The CDR3 is made up of 13 amino acids. This chain's CDR3 is CASRDWSPYEQYF. CDR3 DNA sequence: TGTGCCAGCAGGGATTGGAGCCCCTACGAGCAGTACTTC.

This clone was seen only a few times. The V call is TRBV19, the J call TRBJ1-5; D not certain. The V end was cut by 7 bases, the J end by 1 base, with 8 bases between. Germline assignment: CDR1 LNHDA and CDR2 SQIVND (reference sequence). The CDR3 is 13 residues long. Written as DNA, the CDR3 is TGTGCCAGTACGGGGATAAGCAATCAGCCCCAGCATTTT. Translation: CASTGISNQPQHF.

This chain joins TRBV7-2 and TRBJ1-2; D is undetermined. This CDR3 spans 17 amino acids. Germline V gives CDR1 SGHTA, CDR2 FQGNSA. Trimming stripped 1 base from V and 8 bases from J, with 23 bases between. DNA for the CDR3: TGTGCCAGCAGCTTAGGGCGGGCTGAACAACCAGTGTCAGGCTACACCTTC. This gives the protein CASSLGRAEQPVSGYTF.

This chain uses TRBV18 with TRBJ1-2; tentatively, D is TRBD1 (5 bases). The germline V gene has CDR1 KGHSH and CDR2 LQKENI. The CDR3 loop spans 15 amino acids. V was pared by 3 bases and J by 8 bases, with 19 bases between. The CDR3, as DNA: TGTGCCAGCTCACCCCTTGTGACAGAGCTTATGGGCTACACCTTC. This translates into CASSPLVTELMGYTF.

The chain links TRBV7-2 to TRBJ1-5; 8 nucleotides match TRBD1. Germline values: CDR1 SGHTA, CDR2 FQGNSA. V gave up 5 bases and J gave up 6 bases; unmatched junction bases: 3. This CDR3 is built from 13 residues. The CDR3 DNA reads as TGTGCCAGCAGCCTACAGGGGGGTCAGCCCCAGCATTTT. This sequence encodes CASSLQGGQPQHF.

The chain uses TRBV30 and TRBJ1-4; 8 bases are a match to TRBD1. Losses at the gene ends were 5 bases for V and 13 bases for J; bases not matched to a gene: 9. The CDR3 contains 12 residues. Per germline, CDR1 GTSNPN and CDR2 SVGIG (reference sequence). CDR3 nucleotide sequence: TGTGCCTGGGCCGGACAGGGCCTCGCACTGTTTTTT. The encoded protein is CAWAGQGLALFF.

This clone was counted a few times. V gene TRBV2 combines with J gene TRBJ2-4; TRBD1 matches at 12 bases. Germline CDR1 reads SNHLY; CDR2 reads FYNNEI. With V trimmed by 8 bases and J by 7 bases, 3 bases remained unmatched. The CDR3 length is 13 residues. CDR3 protein: CASVGTGGNIQYF. Here the CDR3 DNA reads TGTGCCAGCGTCGGGACAGGGGGCAACATTCAGTACTTC. The whole variable domain, remainder taken from reference TRBV2 and TRBJ2-4, is EPEVTQTPSHQVTQMGQEVILRCVPISNHLYFYWYRQILGQKVEFLVSFYNNEISEKSEIFDDQFSVERPDGSNFTLKIRSTKLEDSAMYFCASVGTGGNIQYFGAGTRLSVL.

The sample holds one count of this clone. The chain couples TRBV18 to TRBJ1-1; D is unresolved. CDR3 size: 13 residues. Between the trimmed V and J ends, which lost 4 bases and 4 bases, there was a span of 10 bases. The germline gives CDR1 KGHSH, CDR2 LQKENI. In DNA form, the CDR3 reads TGTGCCAGCTCACGTCGGGAGAGCACTGAAGCTTTCTTT. It encodes CASSRRESTEAFF.

The chain is built from TRBV5-1 and TRBJ1-4; no firm D call. V dropped 4 bases and J dropped 8 bases, with 12 bases sitting between them. Per the germline V gene, CDR1 is SGHRS and CDR2 is YFSETQ. This CDR3 is 13 amino acids long. The CDR3 loop reads CASSPDLEEKLFF. CDR3 coding DNA: TGCGCCAGCAGCCCTGACCTGGAGGAAAAACTGTTTTTT.

The chain joins TRBV9 to TRBJ1-2; 7 nucleotides match TRBD1. The CDR3 runs 15 residues. Germline lookup yields CDR1 SGDLS and CDR2 YYNGEE. V was pared by 3 bases and J by 1 base, with 6 bases of the junction left unmatched. CDR3: CASSGRDSDNYGYTF. The CDR3 bases are TGTGCCAGCAGCGGTCGGGACAGCGATAACTATGGCTACACCTTC.

The DNA for the CDR3 is TGTGCCAGCAGCCAACTAGCGGGGGGGCAAGAGACCCAGTACTTC. Its translation is CASSQLAGGQETQYF. The V call is TRBV4-2, the J call TRBJ2-5; 12 positions agree with TRBD2. V was clipped by 2 bases and J by 2 bases; unmatched bases: 0. Germline V CDR1 and CDR2: LGHNA, YNFKEQ. This CDR3 has 15 residues.

This clone has a single count. The chain uses TRBV5-4 and TRBJ1-1; the D gene is possibly TRBD1 (5 bases). CDR3 length: 15 residues. Germline V lookup: CDR1 SGHNT, CDR2 YYREEE (reference sequence). V lost 4 bases and J 4 bases, leaving 17 bases between the germline ends. In nucleotides, the CDR3 is TGTGCCAGCAGCCCACGAGCGGCCGGGGGCACTGAAGCTTTCTTT. It yields the protein CASSPRAAGGTEAFF.

This clone was picked up a small number of times. The rearrangement links TRBV7-9 to TRBJ1-2; 7 bases match TRBD1. The CDR3 runs to 13 residues. Germline V gives CDR1 SEHNR, CDR2 FQNEAQ (reference sequence). V trimming: 5 bases; J trimming: 7 bases; junction bases outside the gene matches: 7. The CDR3 protein is CASSPGTASGYTF. In nucleotides, the CDR3 is TGTGCCAGCAGCCCAGGGACAGCAAGTGGCTACACCTTC.

The chain has TRBV4-1 and TRBJ2-3; D not certain. CDR1 MGHRA and CDR2 YSYEKL come from the germline V gene. V was shortened by 0 bases and J by 6 bases, with 13 bases between the two germline ends. The length of the CDR3 is 15 residues. As DNA, the CDR3 is TGCGCCAGCAGCCAAGATCTGGTTGCCGCGGATACGCAGTATTTT. Its translation is CASSQDLVAADTQYF.

The table lists this clone with a count of one. V is TRBV28 and J is TRBJ1-2; D unresolved. CDR3 length: 13 amino acids. Trimming took off 3 bases at V and 7 bases at J, with 12 bases between the two ends. Germline lookup yields CDR1 MDHEN and CDR2 SYDVKM. The CDR3 spells CASSLAGEGGYTF. Written as DNA, the CDR3 is TGTGCCAGCAGTTTGGCCGGGGAAGGTGGCTACACCTTC.

As for this clone: Relative to the germline gene, one junction end is altered; a read error may explain this. This sequence joins TRBV7-7 and TRBJ2-1; 7 positions agree with TRBD1. This CDR3 contains 15 residues. CDR1 is SSHAT and CDR2 is FNYEAQ in the germline V gene (reference sequence). CDR3 protein: CASSPDRVSYNEQFF. Here the CDR3 DNA reads TGTGCTAGCAGCCCAGACAGGGTCTCCTACAATGAGCAGTTCTTC.

The CDR3 protein is CASSLQGDQETQYF. In nucleotides, the CDR3 is TGTGCCAGCAGTCTTCAGGGGGACCAAGAGACCCAGTACTTC. The chain couples TRBV27 to TRBJ2-5, with TRBD1 matching over 7 bases. V dropped 5 bases and J dropped 0; count of bases not matched to a gene: 3. This CDR3 region has 14 residues. CDR1 is MNHEY, CDR2 SMNVEV, per germline (reference sequence).

The V and J genes are TRBV19 and TRBJ1-6; D possibly corresponds to TRBD1 (5 bases). Looked up from germline, CDR1 is LNHDA and CDR2 is SQIVND (reference sequence). The ends were cut back, 5 bases at V and 8 bases at J, with 13 bases in the middle. The CDR3 runs to 14 residues. The CDR3 nucleotides read TGTGCCAGTAGTCTGGGGCAGCTTGATTCACCCCTCCACTTT. It is translated as CASSLGQLDSPLHF. The variable domain in full, completed from reference TRBV19 and TRBJ1-6, reads DGGITQSPKYLFRKEGQNVTLSCEQNLNHDAMYWYRQDPGQGLRLIYYSQIVNDFQKGDIAEGYSVSREKKESFPLTVTSAQKNPTAFYLCASSLGQLDSPLHFGNGTRLTVT.

This chain links TRBV10-3 with TRBJ1-2; 9 bases are shared with TRBD1. The V gene's germline CDR1 is ENHRY and CDR2 SYGVKD. Trimming at V came to 4 bases and at J to 7 bases, leaving 4 bases not matched to a gene. The CDR3 is 13 amino acids. The CDR3 region is CAISGTGDRGYTF. CDR3 bases: TGTGCCATCAGTGGGACAGGGGACCGTGGCTACACCTTC.

The rearrangement uses TRBV9 and TRBJ2-2; D is unresolved. Germline values: CDR1 SGDLS, CDR2 YYNGEE. V lost 0 bases to trimming and J lost 4 bases, with 4 bases between them. CDR3 length: 13 amino acids. The CDR3 here is CASSVVITGELFF. Written as DNA, the CDR3 is TGTGCCAGCAGCGTAGTCATCACCGGGGAGCTGTTTTTT.

This clone has just one count. The V and J genes are TRBV28 and TRBJ1-1, with 9 bases aligning to TRBD1. Looked up from germline, CDR1 is MDHEN and CDR2 is SYDVKM. Germline trimming cut 6 bases from V and 5 bases from J; bases unmatched to any gene: 4. This CDR3 contains 13 residues. The CDR3 bases are TGTGCCAGCAGGCGACAGGGGGGGACTGAAGCTTTCTTT. Protein: CASRRQGGTEAFF.

The genes are TRBV5-1 and TRBJ1-5, with TRBD1 matching over 9 bases. V lost 5 bases, J lost 7 bases, and 4 bases stayed unmatched. From germline, CDR1 is SGHRS and CDR2 YFSETQ. The CDR3 loop spans 13 amino acids. CDR3: CASSSGQGQPQHF. DNA for the CDR3: TGCGCCAGCAGTTCGGGACAGGGACAGCCCCAGCATTTT.

This clone has more than one count but fewer than ten. This rearrangement joins TRBV5-1 to TRBJ2-7, with 7 bases fitting TRBD1. The CDR3 covers 15 residues. The junction had 8 bases not matched to a gene; V was cut back by 5 bases and J by 0 bases. Germline-derived CDR1 and CDR2 are SGHRS and YFSETQ. CDR3 loop: CASRGFRTGSYEQYF. The CDR3 DNA sequence: TGCGCCAGCAGAGGCTTCAGGACAGGCTCCTACGAGCAGTACTTC.

J is TRBJ2-2 and V is TRBV11-2; possible D gene TRBD2, 5 bases. With 2 bases removed from V and 1 base from J, the gap between germline ends came to 8 bases. The CDR3 is 15 residues long. CDR1 is SGHAT, CDR2 FQNNGV, per germline. DNA of the CDR3: TGTGCCAGCAGCTTACCAGCGGAGAACACCGGGGAGCTGTTTTTT. Protein: CASSLPAENTGELFF.

The J gene is TRBJ2-1, the V gene TRBV6-6; D may be TRBD2 (5 bases). This CDR3 is built from 12 residues. CDR1 MNHNY and CDR2 SVGAGI come from the germline V gene (reference sequence). The V end lost 4 bases, the J end lost 6 bases, and 7 bases lay between the germline ends. Here the CDR3 DNA reads TGTGCCAGCAGTTTTACTAGCAATGAGCAGTTCTTC. Translation: CASSFTSNEQFF.

The chain recombines TRBV5-4 with TRBJ1-1; D is possibly TRBD1 (6 bases). This CDR3 spans 15 amino acids. Trimming shortened V by 2 bases and J by 5 bases, and 16 bases separated the two germline ends. Per the germline V gene, CDR1 is SGHNT and CDR2 is YYREEE (reference sequence). The CDR3 region is CASSFSNRERTEAFF. CDR3 coding DNA: TGTGCCAGCAGCTTCAGTAACAGGGAGAGGACTGAAGCTTTCTTT.